This T cell receptor (beta chain) is drawn from a study of blood T cell repertoires in COVID-19. Study background: The United States, Italy and Spain were the sources of the acute and convalescent COVID-19 samples. The analysed material was cDNA or gDNA that came from T cells, B-cell-depleted T cells, or PBMCs.

Germline CDR1 reads SGHAT; CDR2 reads FQNNGV. The CDR3 is 16 amino acids. V lost 5 bases and J lost 0, with 16 bases in between. Methods used by the authors: Estimates of nucleated cell counts were drawn from the amplification of reference gene primers. Profiled with immunoSEQ multiplex PCR; TCRdb holds only in-frame clones, not every one. D and trimming come from the DNA, and the V and J calls and clone size come from that table. The data show roughly 14,000 clones, with around four fifths seen just once and 9.7% held by the top ten. What was sequenced was peripheral blood. The TCR comes from a man between 65 and 80 years old with acute or convalescent COVID-19. This chain joins TRBV11-2 and TRBJ1-2; TRBD1 is a possible D gene (5 bases). CDR3 in DNA: TGTGCCAGCAGCCGTAATCAGGGCCTAGCTAACTATGGCTACACCTTC. This sequence encodes CASSRNQGLANYGYTF.